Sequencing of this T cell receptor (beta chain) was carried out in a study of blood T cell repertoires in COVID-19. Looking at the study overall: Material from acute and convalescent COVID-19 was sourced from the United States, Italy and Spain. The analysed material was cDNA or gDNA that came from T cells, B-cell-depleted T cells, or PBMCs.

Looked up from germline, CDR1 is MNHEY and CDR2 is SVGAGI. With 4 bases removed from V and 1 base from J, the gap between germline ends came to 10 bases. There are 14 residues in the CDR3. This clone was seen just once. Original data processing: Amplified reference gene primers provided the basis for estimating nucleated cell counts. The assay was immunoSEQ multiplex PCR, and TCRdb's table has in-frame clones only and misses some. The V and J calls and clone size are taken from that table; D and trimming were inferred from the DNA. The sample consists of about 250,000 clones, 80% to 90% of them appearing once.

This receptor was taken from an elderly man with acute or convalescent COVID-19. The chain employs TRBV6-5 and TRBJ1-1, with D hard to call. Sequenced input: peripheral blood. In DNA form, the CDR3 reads TGTGCCAGCAGTTGGCGGGCAAGGAACACTGAAGCTTTCTTT. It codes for CASSWRARNTEAFF.